What follows are 30 T cell receptor beta chains derived from one specimen sequenced in a study of T-cell memory formation after mild COVID-19 (dated by TCRdb to the early 2020s). To prepare the library, 5' RACE was applied. Sequencing used an Illumina NovaSeq 6000. TCRdb trimmed public reads at Q25 via fastp, called clones via MiXCR and kept in-frame beta chains. All rows with the same CDR3 protein become a single entry with the most common DNA and genes. A total of roughly 180,000 distinct CDR3 sequences appear in this sample, about 18% of them only once. Roughly 3.7% of the sample is taken by the ten largest. The sequenced sample was PBMCs or a T cell subset sorted from them (not recorded which). These receptors were collected from a man aged 18-30 years who had mild COVID-19 (a few samples of this study predate the infection). The sample titles of this study are shuffled in the database, so cell type and time point are left out; the donor was told from shared clones.

The table lists this clonotype with a few counts. V and J are TRBV3-1 and TRBJ1-1, with 7 bases identical to TRBD1. The V and J ends lost 1 base and 4 bases, in that order; junction bases with no gene match: 6. The CDR3 totals 15 residues. Per germline, CDR1 LGHDT and CDR2 YNNKEL (reference sequence). CDR3 nucleotide sequence: TGTGCCAGCAGCCAAGGTTCCAGGGGGGTCACTGAAGCTTTCTTT. Protein: CASSQGSRGVTEAFF.

CDR3 bases: TGTGCCAGCAACCGACAGGGAATAACATATGGCTACACCTTC. This sequence encodes CASNRQGITYGYTF. The chain employs TRBV12-3 or TRBV12-4 and TRBJ1-2; 7 positions match TRBD1. The CDR3 length is 14 residues. Unmatched junction bases numbered 10, after V lost 7 bases and J lost 5 bases.

This clonotype has a handful of counts. V and J are TRBV6-1 and TRBJ2-7, with D perhaps TRBD1 (6 bases). The germline V gene encodes CDR1 MNHNS and CDR2 SASEGT. Deletions cut 6 bases from V and 2 bases from J, with 14 bases between. This CDR3 spans 14 amino acids. DNA for the CDR3: TGTGCCAGCAGGAGACAGGCTGGAGCCTACGAGCAGTACTTC. It is translated as CASRRQAGAYEQYF.

The chain is built from TRBV30 and TRBJ2-5, with D hard to call. The germline V and J ends were trimmed by 3 bases and 5 bases, with 16 bases remaining between them. Germline lookup yields CDR1 GTSNPN and CDR2 SVGIG (reference sequence). This CDR3 has 14 amino acids. This chain's CDR3 is CAWSFIPLTETQYF. CDR3 in DNA: TGTGCCTGGAGCTTCATCCCCTTAACCGAGACCCAGTACTTC.

The J gene is TRBJ2-2, the V gene TRBV4-3; D unresolved. V lost 3 bases and J lost 4, with 9 bases in between. CDR1 is LGHNA and CDR2 is YSLEER in the germline V gene. CDR3 size: 14 residues. This chain's CDR3 is CASSHEVATGELFF. The CDR3, as DNA: TGCGCCAGCAGCCACGAGGTGGCCACCGGGGAGCTGTTTTTT.

The V and J genes are TRBV6-1 and TRBJ2-7; the D gene is possibly TRBD1 (5 bases). Germline V gene sequence: CDR1 MNHNS, CDR2 SASEGT. V was cut by 5 bases and J by 0 bases, with 17 bases left in between. CDR3 length: 16 amino acids. CDR3 nucleotide sequence: TGTGCCAGCAGTACCCACCGCGCAGGGCTCTCCTACGAGCAGTACTTC. Protein product: CASSTHRAGLSYEQYF.

The rearrangement uses TRBV7-2 and TRBJ2-7; D not resolved. Germline assignment: CDR1 SGHTA and CDR2 FQGNSA. The CDR3 is made up of 12 amino acids. The V end lost 1 base, the J end lost 4 bases, and 5 bases lay between the germline ends. The DNA of the CDR3 is TGTGCCAGCAGCTTAGTAAATTACGAGCAGTACTTC. Its translation: CASSLVNYEQYF.

This clonotype has more than one count but fewer than ten. This rearrangement joins TRBV3-1 to TRBJ1-1; a possible D gene is TRBD1 (6 bases). This CDR3 comprises 16 residues. Trimming stripped 2 bases from V and 1 base from J, with 14 bases between. The germline V gene encodes CDR1 LGHDT and CDR2 YNNKEL (reference sequence). The CDR3 protein is CASSQRGAGTNTEAFF. In nucleotides, the CDR3 is TGTGCCAGCAGCCAACGGGGGGCAGGCACGAACACTGAAGCTTTCTTT. The full variable domain, with the rest looked up from reference TRBV3-1 and TRBJ1-1, is DTAVSQTPKYLVTQMGNDKSIKCEQNLGHDTMYWYKQDSKKFLKIMFSYNNKELIINETVPNRFSPKSPDKAHLNLHINSLELGDSAVYFCASSQRGAGTNTEAFFGQGTRLTVV.

The chain recombines TRBV5-1 with TRBJ2-7; D gene unclear. The CDR3 extends over 15 amino acids. Between the trimmed V and J ends, which lost 5 bases and 6 bases, there was a span of 21 bases. Germline values: CDR1 SGHRS, CDR2 YFSETQ. The CDR3 nucleotides are TGCGCCAGCAGTCTGGACCCGGTGGGAAGAGGCGAGCAGTACGTC. Translation: CASSLDPVGRGEQYV.

The J gene is TRBJ2-3, the V gene TRBV7-2; TRBD1 might be the D (5 bases). The V and J ends lost 5 bases and 3 bases respectively, with 9 bases between them. In germline, CDR1 is SGHTA, CDR2 FQGNSA. This CDR3 spans 13 amino acids. The CDR3 protein is CASSRTQTDTQYF. CDR3 nucleotides: TGTGCCAGCAGCCGGACACAAACAGATACGCAGTATTTT. Filled out from reference TRBV7-2 and TRBJ2-3, the complete variable domain reads GAGVSQSPSNKVTEKGKDVELRCDPISGHTALYWYRQSLGQGLEFLIYFQGNSAPDKSGLPSDRFSAERTGGSVSTLTIQRTQQEDSAVYLCASSRTQTDTQYFGPGTRLTVL.

This clonotype was detected only a few times. The CDR3 DNA reads as TGTGCCAGCAGCTTGGCCCCCGAGGACAATGAGCAGTTCTTC. Its protein is CASSLAPEDNEQFF. The chain links TRBV5-4 to TRBJ2-1; D remains ambiguous. CDR3 length equals 14 residues. The V end lost 0 bases, the J end lost 5 bases, and 9 bases lay between the germline ends. Per germline, CDR1 SGHNT and CDR2 YYREEE (reference sequence).

The V gene is TRBV10-1, the J gene TRBJ2-3, with 7 bases identical to TRBD1. V lost 3 bases to trimming and J lost 1 base; unmatched junction nucleotides: 1. Germline V gene lookup returns CDR1 WNHNN and CDR2 SYGVQD (reference sequence). The CDR3 is 14 residues long. CDR3 coding DNA: TGCGCCAGCAGTGATACAGGGGGCACAGATACGCAGTATTTT. Protein: CASSDTGGTDTQYF.

The chain is built from TRBV12-3 or TRBV12-4 and TRBJ2-5; 9 nucleotides align to TRBD1. V shed 6 bases, J shed 5 bases, and the junction held 4 bases outside the gene matches. The CDR3 consists of 13 residues. The CDR3 DNA is TGTGCCAGCAGGGGACAGGGAAGGGAGACCCAGTACTTC. Its translation: CASRGQGRETQYF.

Ten or more counts support this clonotype. The DNA for the CDR3 is TGTGCCAGCAGCTTAGTTCTCCAGCGGGGTGGGTATGAGCAGTTCTTC. This codes for CASSLVLQRGGYEQFF. The chain carries TRBV7-2 and TRBJ2-1, with 7 bases identical to TRBD2. The CDR3 length is 16 residues. V lost 1 base to trimming and J lost 8 bases; unmatched junction nucleotides: 11. Germline loops: CDR1 SGHTA, CDR2 FQGNSA.

CDR3 DNA: TGTGCCAGCAGCTCCGACAGGGCCACCGGGGAGCTGTTTTTT. Its translation: CASSSDRATGELFF. This chain joins TRBV7-2 and TRBJ2-2, with 7 bases identical to TRBD1. Trimming at V came to 4 bases and at J to 4 bases, leaving 3 bases not matched to a gene. The V gene's germline CDR1 is SGHTA and CDR2 FQGNSA. The CDR3 runs to 14 residues.

The V call is TRBV7-2, the J call TRBJ1-4; tentatively, D is TRBD1 (5 bases). The CDR3 is 14 amino acids. The germline V gene encodes CDR1 SGHTA and CDR2 FQGNSA. Trimming took 6 bases from V and 6 from J, leaving 14 bases between them. The CDR3: CASRTGSGDEKLFF. CDR3 DNA: TGTGCCAGCAGAACCGGGTCGGGGGATGAAAAACTGTTTTTT.

This clonotype appeared a few times. The rearrangement links TRBV7-2 to TRBJ1-6, with unresolved D. The CDR3 covers 14 residues. V was pared by 1 base and J by 6 bases, with 7 bases between. Germline V CDR1 and CDR2: SGHTA, FQGNSA. The CDR3 region is CASSLVRSNSPLHF. The DNA for the CDR3 is TGTGCCAGCAGCTTAGTCAGGTCTAATTCACCCCTCCACTTT.

Only a few counts were recorded for this clonotype. This chain uses TRBV7-9 with TRBJ2-5; D perhaps matches TRBD2 (6 bases). The length of the CDR3 is 15 residues. Trimming pared 5 bases from V and 1 base from J, leaving 14 bases between. Per the germline V gene, CDR1 is SEHNR and CDR2 is FQNEAQ (reference sequence). The CDR3 region is CASSRGLTFQETQYF. CDR3 coding DNA: TGTGCCAGCAGCCGGGGACTTACCTTCCAAGAGACCCAGTACTTC.

This clonotype occurred a few times. This chain connects TRBV10-3 to TRBJ1-2; no definite D call. CDR1 ENHRY and CDR2 SYGVKD come from the germline V gene. This CDR3 comprises 15 residues. Trimming pared 0 bases from V and 1 base from J, leaving 9 bases between. The CDR3, as DNA: TGTGCCATCAGTGAGTCTCTGCTTCTTAACTATGGCTACACCTTC. Protein sequence: CAISESLLLNYGYTF.

This clonotype occurred many times. This chain connects TRBV20-1 to TRBJ2-1, with 12 bases identical to TRBD2. Germline CDR1 and CDR2: DFQATT and SNEGSKA (reference sequence). With 5 bases clipped from V and 5 bases from J, the junction kept 7 bases outside the gene matches. The CDR3 extends over 15 amino acids. The CDR3 coding sequence is TGCAGTGCTCCTCTAGCGGGGGGGCCCAACAATGAGCAGTTCTTC. It yields the protein CSAPLAGGPNNEQFF.

This clonotype was detected only a few times. This chain connects TRBV28 to TRBJ2-4, with 7 bases lining up with TRBD1. Germline loops: CDR1 MDHEN, CDR2 SYDVKM. CDR3 length: 15 amino acids. V dropped 4 bases and J dropped 7; count of bases not matched to a gene: 10. The CDR3 loop is CASSYYRDSWNIQYF. The CDR3 DNA is TGTGCCAGCAGTTATTACCGGGACAGCTGGAACATTCAGTACTTC.

This clonotype was counted a few times. This chain joins TRBV6-5 and TRBJ2-3, with a tentative D call TRBD2 (5 bases). This CDR3 has 15 amino acids. Germline values: CDR1 MNHEY, CDR2 SVGAGI. The V end lost 7 bases, the J end lost 5 bases, and 19 bases lay between the germline ends. CDR3 DNA: TGTGCCAGCACCCCATCGGGGTTTTCGGGAGATACGCAGTATTTT. The encoded protein is CASTPSGFSGDTQYF.

There are many counts of this clonotype. The V call is TRBV6-6, the J call TRBJ1-3; no reliable D call. Per the germline V gene, CDR1 is MNHNY and CDR2 is SVGAGI (reference sequence). This CDR3 spans 14 amino acids. Trimming cost V 7 bases and J 0 bases, with 10 bases left between them. The CDR3 DNA sequence: TGTGCCAGCACTGAACAGTTCTCTGGAAACACCATATATTTT. Protein: CASTEQFSGNTIYF.

This clonotype was observed a few times. This chain connects TRBV21-1 to TRBJ1-1; the D call of TRBD1 is as the table states it, not checked on the DNA. TRBV21-1 is shown as a pseudogene. The CDR3 covers 19 residues. CDR3 region: CASSKAYSGRRSSDTEAFF. The CDR3, as DNA: TGTGCCAGCAGCAAAGCTTATTCGGGACGCAGGAGTTCGGACACTGAAGCTTTCTTT.

The V and J genes are TRBV12-3 or TRBV12-4 and TRBJ2-5; perhaps TRBD2 as D (5 bases). This CDR3 region has 12 residues. Trimming removed 6 bases from V and 5 bases from J, with 10 bases in between. The CDR3 region is CASSSAGETQYF. Written as DNA, the CDR3 is TGTGCCAGCAGCTCCGCGGGTGAGACCCAGTACTTC.

This clonotype turned up a few times. The V and J genes are TRBV4-1 and TRBJ1-5; 10 bases line up with TRBD1. The trim removed 4 bases at V and 3 bases at J, leaving 9 bases unmatched. This CDR3 has 17 amino acids. Per the germline V gene, CDR1 is MGHRA and CDR2 is YSYEKL. As DNA, the CDR3 is TGCGCCAGCAGCCGAACCGGGACAGGGGTCGCCAATCAGCCCCAGCATTTT. Protein sequence: CASSRTGTGVANQPQHF.

The V gene is TRBV28, the J gene TRBJ2-5, with 9 bases lining up with TRBD1. Trimming at V came to 8 bases and at J to 4 bases, leaving 8 bases not matched to a gene. Looked up from germline, CDR1 is MDHEN and CDR2 is SYDVKM. This CDR3 spans 14 amino acids. The CDR3 DNA follows: TGTGCCAGCCGTACAGGGGGCAGGGGAGAGACCCAGTACTTC. Amino acids: CASRTGGRGETQYF.

The chain carries TRBV6-6 and TRBJ1-3, with D hard to call. With 8 bases removed from V and 1 base from J, the gap between germline ends came to 6 bases. The CDR3 is 12 residues long. Germline CDR1 MNHNY, CDR2 SVGAGI (reference sequence). CDR3 in amino acids: CASGLSGNTIYF. CDR3 nucleotide sequence: TGTGCCAGCGGCTTGTCTGGAAACACCATATATTTT.

The chain couples TRBV4-2 to TRBJ2-2; no firm D call. V dropped 0 bases and J dropped 1 base, with 9 bases sitting between them. In germline, CDR1 is LGHNA, CDR2 YNFKEQ. The CDR3 runs 16 residues. The CDR3 DNA is TGTGCCAGCAGCCAAGAGACCGGTTGGAACACCGGGGAGCTGTTTTTT. This translates into CASSQETGWNTGELFF.

The chain employs TRBV20-1 and TRBJ2-3; 8 nucleotides line up with TRBD2. Germline lookup yields CDR1 DFQATT and CDR2 SNEGSKA (reference sequence). The V and J ends lost 0 bases and 1 base, in that order; junction bases with no gene match: 0. The CDR3 totals 14 residues. This CDR3 is CSARDSGGTDTQYF. The CDR3 nucleotides read TGCAGTGCTAGAGATAGCGGGGGCACAGATACGCAGTATTTT.